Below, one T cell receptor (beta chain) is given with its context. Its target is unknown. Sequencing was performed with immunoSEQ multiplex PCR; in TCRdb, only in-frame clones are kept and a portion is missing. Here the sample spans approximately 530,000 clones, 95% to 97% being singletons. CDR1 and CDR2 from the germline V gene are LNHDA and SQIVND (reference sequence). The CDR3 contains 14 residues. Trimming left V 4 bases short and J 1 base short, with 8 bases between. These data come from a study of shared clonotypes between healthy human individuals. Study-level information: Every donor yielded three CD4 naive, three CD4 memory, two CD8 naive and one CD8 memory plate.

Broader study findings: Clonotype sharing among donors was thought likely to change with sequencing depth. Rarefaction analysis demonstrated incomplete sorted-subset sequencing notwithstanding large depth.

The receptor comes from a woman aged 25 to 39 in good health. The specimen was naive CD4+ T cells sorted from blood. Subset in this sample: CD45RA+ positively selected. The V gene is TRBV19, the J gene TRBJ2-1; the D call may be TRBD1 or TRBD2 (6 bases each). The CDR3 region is CASSKGGSYNEQFF. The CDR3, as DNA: TGTGCCAGTAGTAAGGGGGGATCCTACAATGAGCAGTTCTTC. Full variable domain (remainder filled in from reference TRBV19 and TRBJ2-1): DGGITQSPKYLFRKEGQNVTLSCEQNLNHDAMYWYRQDPGQGLRLIYYSQIVNDFQKGDIAEGYSVSREKKESFPLTVTSAQKNPTAFYLCASSKGGSYNEQFFGPGTRLTVL.